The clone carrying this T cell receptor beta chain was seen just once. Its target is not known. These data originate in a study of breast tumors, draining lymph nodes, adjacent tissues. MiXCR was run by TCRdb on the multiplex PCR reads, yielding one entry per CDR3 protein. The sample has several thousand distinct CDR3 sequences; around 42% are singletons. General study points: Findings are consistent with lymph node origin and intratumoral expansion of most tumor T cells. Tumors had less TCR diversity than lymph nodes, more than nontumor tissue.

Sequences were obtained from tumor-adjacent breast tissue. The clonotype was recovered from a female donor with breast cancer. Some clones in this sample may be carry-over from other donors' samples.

The chain's CDR3 is CASMKAGINYGYTF. In DNA form, the CDR3 reads TGTGCCAGCATGAAGGCCGGGATCAACTATGGCTACACCTTC. The chain recombines TRBV14 with TRBJ1-2; unclear D gene. V was trimmed by 7 bases and J by 2 bases, leaving 14 bases between them. From germline, CDR1 is SGHDN and CDR2 FVKESK. This CDR3 comprises 14 residues.